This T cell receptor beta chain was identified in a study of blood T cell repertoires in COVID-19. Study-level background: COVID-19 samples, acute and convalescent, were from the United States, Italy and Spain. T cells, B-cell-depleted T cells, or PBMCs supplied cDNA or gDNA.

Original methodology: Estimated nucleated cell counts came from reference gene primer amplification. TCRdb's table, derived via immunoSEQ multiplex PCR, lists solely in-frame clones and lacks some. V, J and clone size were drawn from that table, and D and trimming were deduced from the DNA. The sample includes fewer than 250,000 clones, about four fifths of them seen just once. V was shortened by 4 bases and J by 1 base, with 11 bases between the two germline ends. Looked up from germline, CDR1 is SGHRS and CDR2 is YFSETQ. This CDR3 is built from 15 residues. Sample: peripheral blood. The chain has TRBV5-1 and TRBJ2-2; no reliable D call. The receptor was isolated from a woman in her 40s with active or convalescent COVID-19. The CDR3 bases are TGCGCCAGCAGCCCTCCGTATATGAACACCGGGGAGCTGTTTTTT. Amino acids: CASSPPYMNTGELFF.